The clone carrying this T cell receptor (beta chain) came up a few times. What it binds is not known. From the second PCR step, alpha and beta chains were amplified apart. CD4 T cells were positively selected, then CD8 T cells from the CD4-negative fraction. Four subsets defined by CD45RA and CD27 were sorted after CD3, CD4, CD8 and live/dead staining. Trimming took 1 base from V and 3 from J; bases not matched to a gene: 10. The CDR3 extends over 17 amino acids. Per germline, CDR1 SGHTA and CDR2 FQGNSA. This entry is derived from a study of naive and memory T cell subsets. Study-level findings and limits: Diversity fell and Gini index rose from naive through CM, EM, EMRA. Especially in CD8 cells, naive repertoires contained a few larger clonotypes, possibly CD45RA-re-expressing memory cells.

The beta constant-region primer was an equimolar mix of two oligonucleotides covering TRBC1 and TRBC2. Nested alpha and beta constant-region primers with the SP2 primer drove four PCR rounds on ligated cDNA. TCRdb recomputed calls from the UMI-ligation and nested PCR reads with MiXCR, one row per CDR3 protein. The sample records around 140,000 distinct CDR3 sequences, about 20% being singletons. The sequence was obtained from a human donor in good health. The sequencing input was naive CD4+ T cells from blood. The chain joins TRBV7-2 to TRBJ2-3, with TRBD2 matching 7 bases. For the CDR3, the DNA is TGTGCCAGCAGCTTAGGAAGGGTGCGGGGAGGGACAGATACGCAGTATTTT. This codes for CASSLGRVRGGTDTQYF.